These 20 T cell receptor beta chains originate from one sample sequenced in a study of patients and donors after allogeneic stem cell transplantation (dated by TCRdb to about 2020). Receptors were amplified or captured by RT-PCR. The run used a NextSeq 550. The public sequencing data were trimmed at Q25 with fastp and processed into clonotypes with MiXCR by TCRdb, which kept only in-frame beta chains. Identical CDR3 proteins give one entry, which carries the most common genes and DNA. This sample is represented by a few hundred thousand distinct CDR3 sequences; less than 50% of them were singletons. The ten most abundant clones make up more than 9% of the sample. Input material: blood, either unsorted or a sorted T cell fraction (not recorded which). The receptor source for this set is a human donor who was either an allogeneic HSCT recipient or a stem cell or donor lymphocyte infusion donor (not recorded which). It is not recorded whose cells these are; they may come from a transplant donor.

The rearrangement joins TRBV27 to TRBJ1-4; D perhaps matches TRBD1 (6 bases). Germline values: CDR1 MNHEY, CDR2 SMNVEV (reference sequence). V lost 7 bases to trimming and J lost 3 bases, with 18 bases between them. This CDR3 has 16 amino acids. CDR3 coding DNA: TGTGCCAGCACCCCGGACAGCTTTGAGGCTAATGAAAAACTGTTTTTT. Protein product: CASTPDSFEANEKLFF. Filled out from reference TRBV27 and TRBJ1-4, the complete variable domain reads EAQVTQNPRYLITVTGKKLTVTCSQNMNHEYMSWYRQDPGLGLRQIYYSMNVEVTDKGDVPEGYKVSRKEKRNFPLILESPSPNQTSLYFCASTPDSFEANEKLFFGSGTQLSVL.

This clonotype was recorded a few times. The chain links TRBV20-1 to TRBJ1-6; 7 nucleotides line up with TRBD1. This CDR3 has 17 residues. Trimming removed 1 base from V and 0 bases from J; junction bases left unmatched: 6. The germline gives CDR1 DFQATT, CDR2 SNEGSKA (reference sequence). CDR3 protein: CSARGQGVSSYNSPLHF. The CDR3 nucleotides are TGCAGTGCTAGAGGACAGGGTGTCTCCTCCTATAATTCACCCCTCCACTTT.

The chain links TRBV28 to TRBJ1-6; D is ambiguous. CDR1 is MDHEN and CDR2 is SYDVKM in the germline V gene. V was cut by 5 bases and J by 7 bases, with 9 bases left in between. This CDR3 has 13 residues. The CDR3 sequence: CASSQAWNSPLHF. The DNA for the CDR3 is TGTGCCAGCAGTCAGGCGTGGAATTCACCCCTCCACTTT.

V gene TRBV20-1 combines with J gene TRBJ2-7; D may match TRBD1 or TRBD2 (5 bases each). The CDR3 totals 15 residues. Trimming shortened V by 3 bases and J by 3 bases, and 18 bases separated the two germline ends. From germline, CDR1 is DFQATT and CDR2 SNEGSKA (reference sequence). CDR3 in DNA: TGCAGTGCTAGCCTCCGAGGGTGGGGGAACTACGAGCAGTACTTC. Amino acids: CSASLRGWGNYEQYF.

This sequence joins TRBV15 and TRBJ1-4, with no clear D. Trimming removed 1 base at V and 12 bases at J, with 9 bases between. Germline assignment: CDR1 LNHNV and CDR2 YYDKDF (reference sequence). The CDR3 extends over 12 amino acids. CDR3 residues: CATSRVGLELFF. The CDR3 nucleotides are TGTGCCACCAGCAGAGTGGGTCTGGAACTGTTTTTT.

This clonotype was counted many times. The rearrangement links TRBV7-9 to TRBJ1-5, with TRBD1 as a possible D gene (6 bases). V lost 2 bases, J lost 0 bases, and 14 bases lay in between. The CDR3 is 17 residues long. CDR1 and CDR2 from the germline V gene are SEHNR and FQNEAQ (reference sequence). The CDR3 DNA follows: TGTGCCAGCAGCTTATATAGCGCAGGGGTTAGCAATCAGCCCCAGCATTTT. Translation gives CASSLYSAGVSNQPQHF.

The chain joins TRBV28 to TRBJ2-1, with 7 bases that match TRBD2. Germline V gives CDR1 MDHEN, CDR2 SYDVKM. The CDR3 totals 14 residues. The trim removed 3 bases at V and 10 bases at J, leaving 9 bases unmatched. The DNA of the CDR3 is TGTGCCAGCAGTTTGGTTGGGCGGGGGTACGAGCAGTTCTTC. Its protein product is CASSLVGRGYEQFF.

This clonotype was seen more than once but under ten times. This rearrangement joins TRBV5-1 to TRBJ1-1; no clear D. This CDR3 has 15 amino acids. The V end lost 4 bases, the J end lost 0 bases, and 13 bases lay between the germline ends. The germline V gene encodes CDR1 SGHRS and CDR2 YFSETQ. The CDR3 region has the DNA TGCGCCAGCAGCGGGGAAGTCCCTATGAACACTGAAGCTTTCTTT. Translated, it gives CASSGEVPMNTEAFF.

This clonotype was picked up a small number of times. CDR3 loop: CASSQRWGAVGTDTQYF. The CDR3, as DNA: TGCGCCAGCAGCCAAAGATGGGGGGCCGTGGGCACAGATACGCAGTATTTT. The chain links TRBV4-3 to TRBJ2-3, with D perhaps matching TRBD1 or TRBD2 (6 bases each). This CDR3 has 17 residues. The V gene's germline CDR1 is LGHNA and CDR2 YSLEER. Trimming stripped 2 bases from V and 1 base from J, with 16 bases between.

This clonotype was detected only a few times. The J gene is TRBJ1-6, the V gene TRBV20-1, with 7 bases that match TRBD1. Losses at the gene ends were 4 bases for V and 7 bases for J; bases not matched to a gene: 4. The CDR3 is 13 residues long. Looked up from germline, CDR1 is DFQATT and CDR2 is SNEGSKA (reference sequence). The CDR3 loop reads CSATGTANSPLHF. The DNA for the CDR3 is TGCAGTGCTACCGGGACAGCAAATTCACCCCTCCACTTT.

The chain couples TRBV4-3 to TRBJ1-2; 8 bases align to TRBD1. The germline gives CDR1 LGHNA, CDR2 YSLEER. After removal of 3 bases from V and 7 bases from J, the junction contained 4 bases not matched to a gene. The CDR3 consists of 13 residues. DNA for the CDR3: TGCGCCAGCAGCCAGTCCGACAGGGGTGGCTACACCTTC. It is translated as CASSQSDRGGYTF.

The chain couples TRBV6-1 to TRBJ2-5; TRBD2 matches 8 bases. This CDR3 region has 15 residues. CDR1 and CDR2 from the germline V gene are MNHNS and SASEGT. V was pared by 5 bases and J by 2 bases, with 7 bases of the junction left unmatched. CDR3 loop: CASSPFGTSQETQYF. The CDR3 DNA is TGTGCCAGCAGTCCGTTTGGGACTAGTCAAGAGACCCAGTACTTC.

The J gene is TRBJ2-5, the V gene TRBV7-9; TRBD1 is a possible D gene (6 bases). CDR3 size: 16 residues. Trimming left V 4 bases short and J 2 bases short, with 17 bases between. Germline V gene data show CDR1 as SEHNR and CDR2 as FQNEAQ (reference sequence). The CDR3 DNA sequence: TGTGCCAGCAGCTATATCCGACAGGCGCGACAAGAGACCCAGTACTTC. It codes for CASSYIRQARQETQYF.

This clonotype was seen a handful of times. This rearrangement joins TRBV20-1 to TRBJ1-6; TRBD1 is a possible D gene (5 bases). The V end lost 6 bases, the J end lost 6 bases, and 12 bases lay between the germline ends. Germline V gives CDR1 DFQATT, CDR2 SNEGSKA (reference sequence). CDR3 length: 13 amino acids. In DNA, the CDR3 is TGCAGTGCACCGACAGCGCTTAATTCACCCCTCCACTTT. Protein sequence: CSAPTALNSPLHF.

The chain couples TRBV28 to TRBJ1-5, with 8 nucleotides matching TRBD1. This CDR3 has 14 amino acids. After removal of 3 bases from V and 7 bases from J, the junction contained 5 bases not matched to a gene. CDR1 and CDR2 from the germline V gene are MDHEN and SYDVKM. The CDR3 region is CASSFGQGSQPQHF. As DNA, the CDR3 is TGTGCCAGCAGTTTTGGACAGGGCAGCCAGCCCCAGCATTTT.

Only a few counts were recorded for this clonotype. The rearrangement uses TRBV6-2 or TRBV6-3 and TRBJ1-2; the D gene is possibly TRBD1 (6 bases). Germline CDR1 and CDR2: MNHEY and SVGEGT. The CDR3 contains 14 residues. The V gene lost 2 bases and the J gene lost 2 bases, with 9 bases spanning the gap. The CDR3 DNA reads as TGTGCCAGCAGTTACAACAGGGCGAACTATGGCTACACCTTC. Protein product: CASSYNRANYGYTF.

This clonotype has a handful of counts. The chain is built from TRBV10-3 and TRBJ2-1, with 8 positions matching TRBD2. The CDR3 totals 15 residues. Per germline, CDR1 ENHRY and CDR2 SYGVKD. Trimming cost V 4 bases and J 4 bases; bases outside gene matches: 6. CDR3 loop: CAISGDSGVYNEQFF. As DNA, the CDR3 is TGTGCCATCAGTGGGGATAGCGGGGTATACAATGAGCAGTTCTTC.

The chain is built from TRBV24-1 and TRBJ2-2; 13 bases map to TRBD2. Germline CDR1 and CDR2: KGHDR and SFDVKD. The CDR3 spans 18 residues. The V segment lost 5 bases and the J segment 0 bases; nucleotides outside the gene matches: 5. CDR3 sequence (DNA): TGTGCCACCAGTGCTACTAGCGGGGGGGTTTCGAACACCGGGGAGCTGTTTTTT. The encoded protein is CATSATSGGVSNTGELFF.

The chain has TRBV30 and TRBJ2-7; D may be TRBD2 (7 bases). V lost 0 bases, J lost 3 bases, and 12 bases lay in between. The length of the CDR3 is 14 residues. The germline gives CDR1 GTSNPN, CDR2 SVGIG (reference sequence). The CDR3 loop is CAWSVGGLGYEQYF. The DNA for the CDR3 is TGTGCCTGGAGTGTCGGGGGGCTTGGCTACGAGCAGTACTTC. Looking up the rest from reference TRBV30 and TRBJ2-7 gives the full variable domain: SQTIHQWPATLVQPVGSPLSLECTVEGTSNPNLYWYRQAAGRGLQLLFYSVGIGQISSEVPQNLSASRPQDRQFILSSKKLLLSDSGFYLCAWSVGGLGYEQYFGPGTRLTVT.

This chain connects TRBV12-3 or TRBV12-4 to TRBJ1-2; D may be TRBD1 (6 bases). CDR3 length: 13 residues. The V and J ends lost 6 bases and 5 bases respectively, with 13 bases between them. The CDR3 here is CASSLTGLYGYTF. CDR3 DNA: TGTGCCAGCAGCTTGACAGGATTGTATGGCTACACCTTC.